This TCR beta chain stems from a study of T cell responses to AZD1222 COVID-19 vaccine. Whole-study context: Pooled in the analysis were second doses at about 4 or about 12 weeks. Study results and limitations: Spike-specific TCR breadth and depth rose after two AZD1222 doses. Nearly half of spike-specific TCRs reportedly go after variant regions that carry no mutations.

Measured with immunoSEQ multiplex PCR; TCRdb has only the in-frame clones, and not every one. The data hold about 85,000 clones, with roughly 90% observed a single time. This CDR3 has 16 amino acids. V lost 1 base to trimming and J lost 3 bases, with 11 bases between them. Germline CDR1 SGHRS, CDR2 YFSETQ. Details on this clone: Its antigen remains unknown.

The chain employs TRBV5-1 and TRBJ1-6, with D unclear. The clonotype was recovered from an adult in good health. This specimen was peripheral blood, taken on day 0 of AZD1222 vaccination. The CDR3 nucleotides read TGCGCCAGCAGCTTGCGGTCCGGTGACTATAATTCACCCCTCCACTTT. It translates to CASSLRSGDYNSPLHF.